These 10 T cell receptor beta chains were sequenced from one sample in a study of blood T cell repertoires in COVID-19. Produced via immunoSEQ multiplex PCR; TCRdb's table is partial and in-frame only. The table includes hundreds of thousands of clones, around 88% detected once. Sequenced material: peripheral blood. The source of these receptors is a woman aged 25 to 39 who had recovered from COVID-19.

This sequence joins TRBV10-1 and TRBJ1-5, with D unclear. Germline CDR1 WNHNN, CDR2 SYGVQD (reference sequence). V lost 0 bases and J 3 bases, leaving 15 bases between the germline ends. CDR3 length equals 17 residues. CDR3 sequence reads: CASSESPDRRVNQPQHF. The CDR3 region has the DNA TGCGCCAGCAGTGAGTCCCCTGACCGGAGGGTCAATCAGCCCCAGCATTTT.

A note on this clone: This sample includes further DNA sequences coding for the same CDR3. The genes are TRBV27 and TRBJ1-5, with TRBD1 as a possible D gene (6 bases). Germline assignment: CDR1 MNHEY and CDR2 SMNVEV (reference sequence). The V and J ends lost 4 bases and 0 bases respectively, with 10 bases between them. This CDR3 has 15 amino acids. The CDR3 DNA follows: TGTGCCAGCAGTTCCAGGGGTTATAGCAATCAGCCCCAGCATTTT. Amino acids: CASSSRGYSNQPQHF.

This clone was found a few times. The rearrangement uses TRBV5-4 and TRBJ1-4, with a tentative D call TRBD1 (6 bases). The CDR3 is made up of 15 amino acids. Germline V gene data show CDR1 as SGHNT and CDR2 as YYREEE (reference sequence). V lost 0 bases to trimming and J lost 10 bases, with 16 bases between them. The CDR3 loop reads CASSLEGQGPGKLFF. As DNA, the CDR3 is TGTGCCAGCAGCTTGGAGGGACAAGGCCCTGGAAAACTGTTTTTT. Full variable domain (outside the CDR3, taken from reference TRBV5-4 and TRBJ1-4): ETGVTQSPTHLIKTRGQQVTLRCSSQSGHNTVSWYQQALGQGPQFIFQYYREEENGRGNFPPRFSGLQFPNYSSELNVNALELDDSALYLCASSLEGQGPGKLFFGSGTQLSVL.

The CDR3 coding sequence is TGTGCCAGTACAGTCAGCTCCTATAATTCACCCCTCCACTTT. Amino acids: CASTVSSYNSPLHF. The V call is TRBV6-6, the J call TRBJ1-6; D unclear. The germline V gene encodes CDR1 MNHNY and CDR2 SVGAGI (reference sequence). The CDR3 sequence is 14 residues long. Between the trimmed V and J ends, which lost 9 bases and 0 bases, there was a span of 9 bases.

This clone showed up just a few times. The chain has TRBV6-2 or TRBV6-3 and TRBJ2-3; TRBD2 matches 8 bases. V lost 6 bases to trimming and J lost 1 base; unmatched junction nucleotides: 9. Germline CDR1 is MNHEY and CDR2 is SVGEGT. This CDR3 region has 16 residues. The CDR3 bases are TGTGCCAGCAGCCGTTATCGGGGGGGCGGCACAGATACGCAGTATTTT. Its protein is CASSRYRGGGTDTQYF.

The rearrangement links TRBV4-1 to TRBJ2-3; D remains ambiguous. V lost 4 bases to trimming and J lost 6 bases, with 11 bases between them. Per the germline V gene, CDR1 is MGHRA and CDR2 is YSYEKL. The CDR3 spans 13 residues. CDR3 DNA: TGCGCCAGCAGCCCCGGGTCATATGATACGCAGTATTTT. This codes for CASSPGSYDTQYF.

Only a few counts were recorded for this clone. This CDR3 reads CASSPGQGLVGYTF. In DNA, the CDR3 is TGTGCCAGCTCGCCGGGACAGGGCTTGGTTGGCTACACCTTC. The chain carries TRBV18 and TRBJ1-2, with TRBD1 matching over 9 bases. The CDR3 is 14 amino acids. Losses at the gene ends were 6 bases for V and 7 bases for J; bases not matched to a gene: 9. CDR1 and CDR2 (germline): KGHSH, LQKENI.

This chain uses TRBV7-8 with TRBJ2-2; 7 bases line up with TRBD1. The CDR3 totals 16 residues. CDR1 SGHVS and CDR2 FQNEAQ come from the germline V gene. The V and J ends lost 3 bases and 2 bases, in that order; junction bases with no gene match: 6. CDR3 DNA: TGTGCCAGCAGCTTGACCGGGACAGCTAACACCGGGGAGCTGTTTTTT. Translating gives CASSLTGTANTGELFF.

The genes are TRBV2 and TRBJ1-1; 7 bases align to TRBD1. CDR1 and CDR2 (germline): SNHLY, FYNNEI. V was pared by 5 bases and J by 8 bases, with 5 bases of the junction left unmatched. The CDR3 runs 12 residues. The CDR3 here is CASSLGTEEAFF. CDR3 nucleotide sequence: TGTGCCAGCAGTCTTGGGACAGAAGAAGCTTTCTTT.

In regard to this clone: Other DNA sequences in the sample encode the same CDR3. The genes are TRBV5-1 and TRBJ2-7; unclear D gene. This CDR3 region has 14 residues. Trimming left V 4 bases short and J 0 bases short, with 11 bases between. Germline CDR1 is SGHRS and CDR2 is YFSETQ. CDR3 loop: CASSLQTSSYEQYF. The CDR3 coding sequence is TGCGCCAGCAGCCTACAGACGAGCTCCTACGAGCAGTACTTC. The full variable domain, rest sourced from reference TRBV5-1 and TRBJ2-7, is KAGVTQTPRYLIKTRGQQVTLSCSPISGHRSVSWYQQTPGQGLQFLFEYFSETQRNKGNFPGRFSGRQFSNSRSEMNVSTLELGDSALYLCASSLQTSSYEQYFGPGTRLTVT.